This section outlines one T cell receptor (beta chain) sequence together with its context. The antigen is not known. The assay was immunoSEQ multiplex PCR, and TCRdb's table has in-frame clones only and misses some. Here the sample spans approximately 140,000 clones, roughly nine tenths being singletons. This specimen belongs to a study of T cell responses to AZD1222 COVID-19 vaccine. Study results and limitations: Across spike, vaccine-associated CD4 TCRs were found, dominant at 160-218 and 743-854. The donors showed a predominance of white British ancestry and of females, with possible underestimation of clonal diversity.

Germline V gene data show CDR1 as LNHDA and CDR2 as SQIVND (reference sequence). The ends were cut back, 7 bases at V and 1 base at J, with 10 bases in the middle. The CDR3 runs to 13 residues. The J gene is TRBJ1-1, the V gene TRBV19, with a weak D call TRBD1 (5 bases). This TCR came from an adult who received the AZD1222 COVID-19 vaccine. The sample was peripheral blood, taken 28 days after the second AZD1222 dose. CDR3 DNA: TGTGCCAGTACTCTTGGGGGGAACACTGAAGCTTTCTTT. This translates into CASTLGGNTEAFF. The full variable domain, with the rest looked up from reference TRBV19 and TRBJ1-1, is DGGITQSPKYLFRKEGQNVTLSCEQNLNHDAMYWYRQDPGQGLRLIYYSQIVNDFQKGDIAEGYSVSREKKESFPLTVTSAQKNPTAFYLCASTLGGNTEAFFGQGTRLTVV.